This T cell receptor beta chain originates from a study of T-cell reconstitution after alpha-beta-depleted transplantation in children. Researchers prepared the TCRbeta library using unique molecular identifiers, the study reports. One entry per CDR3 protein, called by TCRdb with MiXCR from the PCR reads. The table records hundreds of thousands of distinct CDR3 sequences, around 16% of them present only once. This CDR3 contains 12 residues. Germline CDR1 reads DFQATT; CDR2 reads SNEGSKA (reference sequence). Trimming removed 4 bases at V and 2 bases at J, with 8 bases between. Study-wide points: As was reported, about two months after transplant, alpha-beta T cells came from several hundred expanded graft clones. A year had passed since transplant, and T-cell counts and diversity by then came mostly from newly produced T cells.

This clonotype was detected a few times. Antigen unknown. The sequence was obtained from a male patient under 10 years old who had a stem cell transplant for acute lymphoblastic leukemia, so the T cells may come from the graft donor. This specimen consisted of PBMCs, mostly from graft donor cells, obtained 360 days after TCRalphabeta/CD19-depleted stem cell transplant. V gene TRBV20-1 combines with J gene TRBJ2-5; D is unresolved. Written as DNA, the CDR3 is TGCAGTGCTAAATTCGGTCAAGAGACCCAGTACTTC. This translates into CSAKFGQETQYF.